This record covers a single T cell receptor beta chain. This entry comes from a study of blood T cell repertoires in COVID-19. The table came from immunoSEQ multiplex PCR; TCRdb's copy has only in-frame clones and leaves some out. Altogether under 150,000 clones are present, roughly 84% being singletons, with the ten largest covering about 3%. This CDR3 is built from 21 residues. V shed 2 bases, J shed 1 base, and the junction held 16 bases outside the gene matches. Per the germline V gene, CDR1 is MNHEY and CDR2 is SVGEGT. The receptor comes from a man between 35 and 55 years old with acute or convalescent COVID-19. The source material was peripheral blood. The genes are TRBV6-2 or TRBV6-3 and TRBJ2-1, with 11 bases that match TRBD2. The CDR3 loop is CASSYPLVAGGLLTSYNEQFF. The CDR3, as DNA: TGTGCCAGCAGTTACCCCTTAGTAGCGGGGGGGCTCCTGACTTCCTACAATGAGCAGTTCTTC.